This T cell receptor (beta chain) was recovered during a study of blood T cell repertoires in COVID-19. The V gene's germline CDR1 is LGHDT and CDR2 YNNKEL (reference sequence). J was trimmed by 0 bases and V by 2 bases; bases with no gene match: 16. CDR3 length: 20 amino acids. Original handling: For nucleated cells, counts were estimated from reference gene primer amplification. Sequenced by immunoSEQ multiplex PCR; TCRdb stores in-frame clones only, minus some. That table furnishes V, J and clone size, whereas the DNA furnished D and trimming. The sample has about 170,000 clones, 80% to 90% seen once. Patients in Seattle were enrolled during active infection, then followed longitudinally.

Sequencing was performed on peripheral blood. The chain uses TRBV3-1 (or the pseudogene TRBV3-2) and TRBJ2-7; TRBD1 matches at 10 bases. The sequence was collected from a woman between 65 and 79 years old with COVID-19, enrolled during active disease. In nucleotides, the CDR3 is TGTGCCAGCAGCCAAAAACCGGGACAGGGGATAAACACCCTCTCCTACGAGCAGTACGTC. This sequence encodes CASSQKPGQGINTLSYEQYV.